This TCR beta chain was found in a study of blood T cell repertoires in COVID-19. Clones were read by immunoSEQ multiplex PCR, and TCRdb kept only the in-frame ones, dropping some. The sample includes some 260,000 clones, over 70% seen only once; the top ten take about 3.1%. This CDR3 spans 16 amino acids. J lost 7 bases, V lost 0 bases, and 8 bases had no gene match. Germline-derived CDR1 and CDR2 are MGHRA and YSYEKL. The rearrangement links TRBV4-1 to TRBJ1-5; 8 nucleotides match TRBD1. Material: peripheral blood. The receptor comes from a woman aged 80 or over with acute or convalescent COVID-19. The CDR3 loop reads CASSQETGQGGQPQHF. The CDR3 DNA reads as TGCGCCAGCAGCCAAGAAACCGGACAGGGTGGGCAGCCCCAGCATTTT.